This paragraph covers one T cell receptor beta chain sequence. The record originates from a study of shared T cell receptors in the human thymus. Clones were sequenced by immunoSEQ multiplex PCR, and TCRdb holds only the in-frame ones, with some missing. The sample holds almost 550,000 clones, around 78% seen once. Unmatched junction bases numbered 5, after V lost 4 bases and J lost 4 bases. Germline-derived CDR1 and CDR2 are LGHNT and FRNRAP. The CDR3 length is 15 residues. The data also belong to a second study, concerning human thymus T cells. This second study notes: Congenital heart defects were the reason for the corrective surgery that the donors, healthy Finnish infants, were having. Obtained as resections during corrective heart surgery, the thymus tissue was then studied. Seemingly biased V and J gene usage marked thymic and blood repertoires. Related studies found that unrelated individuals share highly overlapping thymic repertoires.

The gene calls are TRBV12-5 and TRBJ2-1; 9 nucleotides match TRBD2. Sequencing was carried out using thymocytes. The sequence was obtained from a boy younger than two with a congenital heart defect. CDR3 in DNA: TGTGCTAGTGGTTGGACTAGCGACTTGTACAATGAGCAGTTCTTC. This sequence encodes CASGWTSDLYNEQFF.